One sample yielded the 29 T cell receptor beta chains listed below, sequenced in a study of cytomegalovirus exposure and HLA in healthy donors. Use of 60 Vbeta and 13 Jbeta primers characterized the PCR. The protocol was immunoSEQ multiplex PCR, while the TCRdb copy is restricted to in-frame clones and leaves out a portion. The table shows 85,000 to 120,000 clones, with around 60% occurring only once. The sequenced sample consisted of PBMCs. The receptor source for this set is a human donor in good health.

The chain links TRBV19 to TRBJ2-3; maybe TRBD2 (5 bases). Germline-derived CDR1 and CDR2 are LNHDA and SQIVND (reference sequence). The CDR3 runs to 15 residues. Deletions cut 1 base from V and 2 bases from J, with 10 bases between. CDR3 in amino acids: CASSIGGAVTDTQYF. CDR3 nucleotides: TGTGCCAGTAGTATAGGTGGAGCGGTCACAGATACGCAGTATTTT.

This chain uses TRBV5-6 with TRBJ2-7; D gene unclear. From germline, CDR1 is SGHDT and CDR2 YYEEEE. The CDR3 runs 14 residues. V was trimmed by 0 bases and J by 4 bases, leaving 11 bases between them. Here the CDR3 DNA reads TGTGCCAGCAGCTTGGGGGCGAATAGGTACGAGCAGTACTTC. Its translation: CASSLGANRYEQYF. The entire variable domain, with the rest obtained from reference TRBV5-6 and TRBJ2-7, is as follows: DAGVTQSPTHLIKTRGQQVTLRCSPKSGHDTVSWYQQALGQGPQFIFQYYEEEERQRGNFPDRFSGHQFPNYSSELNVNALLLGDSALYLCASSLGANRYEQYFGPGTRLTVT.

The genes are TRBV9 and TRBJ1-2; possible D gene TRBD1, 6 bases. The V and J ends lost 4 bases and 5 bases respectively, with 18 bases between them. Germline V gene lookup returns CDR1 SGDLS and CDR2 YYNGEE. The CDR3 runs 15 residues. The CDR3 sequence: CASSSRTAFLYGYTF. CDR3 DNA: TGTGCCAGCAGCTCCCGGACAGCATTCCTTTATGGCTACACCTTC.

This chain uses TRBV11-3 with TRBJ2-1, with 15 bases matching TRBD2. Germline trimming cut 5 bases from V and 7 bases from J; bases unmatched to any gene: 6. Germline V gene data show CDR1 as SGHNT and CDR2 as YENEEA. CDR3 size: 16 residues. The CDR3 sequence is CASSAGLAGGWNEQFF. The CDR3 DNA follows: TGTGCCAGCAGCGCTGGACTAGCGGGAGGGTGGAATGAGCAGTTCTTC.

This sequence joins TRBV15 and TRBJ1-5; 9 nucleotides line up with TRBD1. Germline V lookup: CDR1 LNHNV, CDR2 YYDKDF (reference sequence). CDR3 length: 15 residues. Trimming removed 6 bases from V and 7 bases from J; junction bases left unmatched: 10. DNA of the CDR3: TGTGCCACCAGAATGGTTGGGACAGGGCGCCAGCCCCAGCATTTT. Protein: CATRMVGTGRQPQHF.

This clone was counted once. The chain combines TRBV7-9 with TRBJ2-6; 12 bases match TRBD2. The CDR3 spans 14 residues. Germline CDR1 and CDR2: SEHNR and FQNEAQ (reference sequence). V shed 3 bases and J 17 bases; nucleotides not matched to a gene: 8. This chain's CDR3 is CASSFFLAGGFMTF. For the CDR3, the DNA is TGTGCCAGCAGCTTTTTCCTAGCGGGAGGGTTCATGACTTTC.

The chain employs TRBV5-1 and TRBJ2-7, with D unresolved. Trimming took off 4 bases at V and 6 bases at J, with 11 bases between the two ends. Germline V gene lookup returns CDR1 SGHRS and CDR2 YFSETQ. This CDR3 comprises 12 residues. CDR3 DNA sequence: TGCGCCAGCAGCCTCGCGTTCTCCGAGCAGTACTTC. Protein: CASSLAFSEQYF.

This chain uses TRBV9 with TRBJ2-3; D call uncertain. The ends were cut back, 0 bases at V and 3 bases at J, with 8 bases in the middle. Per the germline V gene, CDR1 is SGDLS and CDR2 is YYNGEE. There are 14 residues in the CDR3. Here the CDR3 DNA reads TGTGCCAGCAGCGTAGGACACTCGACAGATACGCAGTATTTT. It codes for CASSVGHSTDTQYF.

Only one count was recorded for this clone. This chain joins TRBV15 and TRBJ2-2; TRBD2 matches at 8 bases. The CDR3 is 17 amino acids. J was trimmed by 4 bases and V by 7 bases; bases with no gene match: 14. Germline-derived CDR1 and CDR2 are LNHNV and YYDKDF (reference sequence). CDR3 sequence: CATTQTLTSVGTGELFF. DNA for the CDR3: TGTGCCACCACTCAAACCTTGACTAGCGTAGGCACCGGGGAGCTGTTTTTT.

The CDR3 DNA reads TGTAGGAGTAGCGGGAGGGGCTACGAGCAGTACTTC. It codes for CRSSGRGYEQYF. V usage is TRBV28 and J usage is TRBJ2-7; 11 positions match TRBD2. The CDR3 sequence is 12 residues long. In germline, CDR1 is MDHEN, CDR2 SYDVKM. The full variable domain, rest sourced from reference TRBV28 and TRBJ2-7, is DVKVTQSSRYLVKRTGEKVFLECVQDMDHENMFWYRQDPGLGLRLIYFSYDVKMKEKGDIPEGYSVSREKKERFSLILESASTNQTSMYLCRSSGRGYEQYFGPGTRLTVT.

The J gene is TRBJ2-1, the V gene TRBV18, with 8 bases fitting TRBD1. The CDR3 length is 17 residues. The germline gives CDR1 KGHSH, CDR2 LQKENI. The trim removed 0 bases at V and 9 bases at J, leaving 13 bases unmatched. This CDR3 is CASSPPGWQGASFEQFF. In DNA form, the CDR3 reads TGTGCCAGCTCACCACCAGGTTGGCAGGGGGCGAGTTTTGAGCAGTTCTTC.

The chain carries TRBV7-2 and TRBJ1-4; tentative D call: TRBD1 (5 bases). Trimming took off 0 bases at V and 4 bases at J, with 12 bases between the two ends. The CDR3 sequence is 16 residues long. In germline, CDR1 is SGHTA, CDR2 FQGNSA. The CDR3 reads CASSLALGGVNEKLFF. CDR3 coding DNA: TGTGCCAGCAGCTTAGCGCTGGGAGGGGTTAATGAAAAACTGTTTTTT.

The chain joins TRBV18 to TRBJ2-3; D unclear. The germline CDR1 and CDR2 sequences are KGHSH and LQKENI. This CDR3 region has 14 residues. With 0 bases removed from V and 1 base from J, the gap between germline ends came to 5 bases. The CDR3 sequence is CASSPPSGTDTQYF. The DNA for the CDR3 is TGTGCCAGCTCACCACCATCAGGCACAGATACGCAGTATTTT.

The chain is built from TRBV6-1 and TRBJ2-3, with 10 bases that match TRBD2. CDR3 length: 15 amino acids. The V and J ends lost 6 bases and 4 bases, in that order; junction bases with no gene match: 7. Germline lookup yields CDR1 MNHNS and CDR2 SASEGT. The CDR3 protein is CASSSSGRVPDTQYF. In DNA, the CDR3 is TGTGCCAGCAGCAGCAGCGGGAGGGTCCCAGATACGCAGTATTTT.

The rearrangement links TRBV5-1 to TRBJ1-1, with 7 bases identical to TRBD1. Germline CDR1 SGHRS, CDR2 YFSETQ. The CDR3 covers 14 residues. J gave up 1 base and V 0 bases, and 0 bases lay outside the gene matches. The CDR3: CASSLAGGNTEAFF. The CDR3 DNA reads as TGCGCCAGCAGCTTGGCAGGGGGGAACACTGAAGCTTTCTTT. The complete variable domain, with remaining parts taken from reference TRBV5-1 and TRBJ1-1, reads KAGVTQTPRYLIKTRGQQVTLSCSPISGHRSVSWYQQTPGQGLQFLFEYFSETQRNKGNFPGRFSGRQFSNSRSEMNVSTLELGDSALYLCASSLAGGNTEAFFGQGTRLTVV.

This chain uses TRBV4-2 with TRBJ2-3; 12 nucleotides agree with TRBD2. In germline, CDR1 is LGHNA, CDR2 YNFKEQ. CDR3 size: 18 residues. With 0 bases clipped from V and 5 bases from J, the junction kept 9 bases outside the gene matches. The CDR3 DNA reads TGTGCCAGCAGCCAAGATCTCGCGACTAGCGGGAGTTTAGATACGCAGTATTTT. Protein: CASSQDLATSGSLDTQYF.

This chain connects TRBV30 to TRBJ1-1, with D perhaps matching TRBD1 (6 bases). Germline V gives CDR1 GTSNPN, CDR2 SVGIG (reference sequence). This CDR3 is 13 amino acids long. Trimming shortened V by 4 bases and J by 4 bases, and 13 bases separated the two germline ends. In DNA form, the CDR3 reads TGTGCCTGGAAGCGGGGGCCGGGCACTGAAGCTTTCTTT. Translation: CAWKRGPGTEAFF.

The rearrangement links TRBV9 to TRBJ2-7; tentative D call: TRBD1 (5 bases). The CDR3 runs to 14 residues. CDR1 and CDR2 (germline): SGDLS, YYNGEE. The germline V and J ends were trimmed by 4 bases and 4 bases, with 15 bases remaining between them. The CDR3 loop reads CASSPPSGKYEQYF. In DNA, the CDR3 is TGTGCCAGCAGCCCTCCCTCAGGGAAGTACGAGCAGTACTTC. Full variable domain (remainder filled in from reference TRBV9 and TRBJ2-7): DSGVTQTPKHLITATGQRVTLRCSPRSGDLSVYWYQQSLDQGLQFLIQYYNGEERAKGNILERFSAQQFPDLHSELNLSSLELGDSALYFCASSPPSGKYEQYFGPGTRLTVT.

The count of this clone is one. V usage is TRBV11-3 and J usage is TRBJ2-3; D unclear. Germline assignment: CDR1 SGHNT and CDR2 YENEEA. CDR3 length: 12 residues. The V gene lost 2 bases and the J gene lost 6 bases, with 6 bases spanning the gap. CDR3 loop: CASSLNRDTQYF. In DNA, the CDR3 is TGTGCCAGCAGCTTAAATCGGGATACGCAGTATTTT.

The chain has TRBV5-1 and TRBJ2-2; 9 bases line up with TRBD2. CDR3 size: 16 residues. V dropped 2 bases and J dropped 2; count of bases not matched to a gene: 4. CDR1 is SGHRS, CDR2 YFSETQ, per germline. CDR3 sequence (DNA): TGCGCCAGCAGCTTTTGGCGGGAGGGCAACACCGGGGAGCTGTTTTTT. This gives the protein CASSFWREGNTGELFF.

This clone was seen only a few times. V usage is TRBV7-6 and J usage is TRBJ1-1; 8 bases match TRBD1. CDR1 and CDR2 from the germline V gene are SGHVS and FNYEAQ. The V gene end was trimmed by 5 bases and the J gene end by 6 bases; junction bases not matched to a gene: 14. This CDR3 has 16 residues. The CDR3 loop is CASSRTQGAIYSEAFF. For the CDR3, the DNA is TGTGCCAGCAGCCGAACGCAGGGGGCCATTTACTCTGAAGCTTTCTTT.

The rearrangement links TRBV5-6 to TRBJ1-1; D is uncertain. From germline, CDR1 is SGHDT and CDR2 YYEEEE. Trimming took off 0 bases at V and 0 bases at J, with 6 bases between the two ends. This CDR3 is built from 14 residues. CDR3 DNA sequence: TGTGCCAGCAGCTTGGGGCTGATGAACACTGAAGCTTTCTTT. Translating gives CASSLGLMNTEAFF.

This rearrangement joins TRBV5-4 to TRBJ1-2, with D tentatively TRBD1 (5 bases). The ends were cut back, 2 bases at V and 4 bases at J, with 6 bases in the middle. CDR3 length: 12 residues. Germline lookup yields CDR1 SGHNT and CDR2 YYREEE (reference sequence). CDR3: CASSFDSYGYTF. Here the CDR3 DNA reads TGTGCCAGCAGCTTCGACAGCTATGGCTACACCTTC.

This clone has just a few counts. V is TRBV10-3 and J is TRBJ2-7; D remains unclear. Trimming removed 0 bases at V and 7 bases at J, with 7 bases between. Germline V gene sequence: CDR1 ENHRY, CDR2 SYGVKD. This CDR3 is built from 12 residues. This CDR3 is CAISESAWEQYF. Here the CDR3 DNA reads TGTGCCATCAGTGAGTCGGCCTGGGAGCAGTACTTC.

The chain is built from TRBV5-6 and TRBJ1-1; D gene uncertain. V was trimmed by 0 bases and J by 6 bases, leaving 6 bases between them. Germline values: CDR1 SGHDT, CDR2 YYEEEE. This CDR3 region has 12 residues. The CDR3 DNA is TGTGCCAGCAGCTTGGCTCCCTCTGAAGCTTTCTTT. Its protein is CASSLAPSEAFF. The whole variable domain, remainder taken from reference TRBV5-6 and TRBJ1-1, is DAGVTQSPTHLIKTRGQQVTLRCSPKSGHDTVSWYQQALGQGPQFIFQYYEEEERQRGNFPDRFSGHQFPNYSSELNVNALLLGDSALYLCASSLAPSEAFFGQGTRLTVV.

There are a few counts of this clone. The J gene is TRBJ2-7, the V gene TRBV7-2; D is perhaps TRBD2 (6 bases). The V gene's germline CDR1 is SGHTA and CDR2 FQGNSA. Trimming removed 2 bases from V and 3 bases from J, with 11 bases in between. There are 14 residues in the CDR3. This CDR3 is CASSLSGGNYEQYF. The CDR3 DNA reads TGTGCCAGCAGCTTATCCGGGGGTAACTACGAGCAGTACTTC.

This clone was found a few times. At one of its ends the junction is not consistent with the germline gene, which may arise from a read error. The chain has TRBV7-7 and TRBJ2-5; perhaps TRBD2 as D (5 bases). The CDR3 covers 13 residues. The germline V gene encodes CDR1 SSHAT and CDR2 FNYEAQ (reference sequence). The CDR3 spells CASSKTRGETQYF. CDR3 nucleotide sequence: TGTGCTAGCAGCAAAACTAGAGGCGAGACCCAGTACTTC.

This clone was found a few times. V usage is TRBV29-1 and J usage is TRBJ2-1, with TRBD2 matching over 14 bases. Germline assignment: CDR1 SQVTM and CDR2 ANQGSEA. This CDR3 has 16 amino acids. Trimming cost V 7 bases and J 0 bases; bases outside gene matches: 5. CDR3 sequence reads: CSAAGTSGSSYNEQFF. CDR3 sequence (DNA): TGCAGCGCCGCCGGGACTAGCGGGAGCTCCTACAATGAGCAGTTCTTC.

The V and J genes are TRBV9 and TRBJ2-5; D gene ambiguous. The CDR3 contains 13 residues. Between the trimmed V and J ends, which lost 2 bases and 3 bases, there was a span of 8 bases. Germline-derived CDR1 and CDR2 are SGDLS and YYNGEE. Here the CDR3 reads CASSVGEKETQYF. CDR3 nucleotides: TGTGCCAGCAGCGTTGGAGAAAAAGAGACCCAGTACTTC.